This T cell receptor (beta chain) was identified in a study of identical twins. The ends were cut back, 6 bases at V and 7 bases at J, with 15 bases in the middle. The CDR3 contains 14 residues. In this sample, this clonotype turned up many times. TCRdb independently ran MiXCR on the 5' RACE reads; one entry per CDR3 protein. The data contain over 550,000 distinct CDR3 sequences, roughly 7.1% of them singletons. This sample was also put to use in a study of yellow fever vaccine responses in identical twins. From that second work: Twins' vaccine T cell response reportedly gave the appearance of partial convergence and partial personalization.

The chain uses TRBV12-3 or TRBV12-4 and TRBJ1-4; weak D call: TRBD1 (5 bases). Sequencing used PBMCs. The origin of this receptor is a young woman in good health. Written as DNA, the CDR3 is TGTGCCAGCAGGGCGGAACCCGGGGGTGAAAAACTGTTTTTT. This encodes CASRAEPGGEKLFF.